Following are 14 T cell receptor beta chains from one sample sequenced in a study of blood T cells in healthy people across ages. A second PCR of roughly 7 to 11 cycles used a sample-barcoded 5' primer and a J-beta primer mix. TCRdb redid the calling of the 5' RACE reads with MiXCR, one entry per CDR3 protein. The profile shows about 1.5 million distinct CDR3 sequences, 42% of them singletons. The sample comprised blood. All receptors derive from a woman aged 18-29 years in good health.

This clonotype was seen a few times. The chain has TRBV10-3 and TRBJ1-6; D is undetermined. The V and J ends lost 0 bases and 9 bases respectively, with 24 bases between them. CDR3 length: 19 residues. Germline CDR1 ENHRY, CDR2 SYGVKD. CDR3: CAISESRSGKVKSSSPLHF. The DNA of the CDR3 is TGTGCCATCAGTGAGTCGCGGTCCGGGAAAGTCAAGTCGAGTTCACCCCTCCACTTT.

This rearrangement joins TRBV3-1 to TRBJ2-7, with 9 bases matching TRBD1. In germline, CDR1 is LGHDT, CDR2 YNNKEL (reference sequence). The CDR3 consists of 14 residues. V dropped 4 bases and J dropped 6; count of bases not matched to a gene: 7. The CDR3, as DNA: TGTGCCAGCAGCCGGACGGGGACAGGGCTCGAGCAGTACTTC. Its protein product is CASSRTGTGLEQYF.

About this clonotype itself: Since a much larger clone is just one base distant, this may be a read error. The chain employs TRBV12-3 or TRBV12-4 and TRBJ2-5; D is ambiguous. The J call is doubtful: the DNA matches TRBJ2-7 better. The CDR3 spans 13 residues. DNA for the CDR3: TGTGCCAGCAGTTTAACGAACAGCTGCGAGCAGTACTTC. This translates into CASSLTNSCEQYF.

The chain has TRBV28 and TRBJ2-3; D is unclear. CDR1 MDHEN and CDR2 SYDVKM come from the germline V gene. Trimming left V 6 bases short and J 14 bases short, with 21 bases between. CDR3 length: 13 residues. This CDR3 reads CASSYTNERKRYF. The CDR3 DNA reads as TGTGCCAGCAGCTACACTAACGAACGTAAACGGTATTTT.

The rearrangement links TRBV27 to TRBJ2-3, with 7 bases lining up with TRBD1. The germline V gene encodes CDR1 MNHEY and CDR2 SMNVEV (reference sequence). This CDR3 comprises 13 residues. Unmatched junction bases numbered 7, after V lost 6 bases and J lost 7 bases. The DNA of the CDR3 is TGTGCCAGCAGCGATACAGGGGTGCATACGCAGTATTTT. Protein: CASSDTGVHTQYF.

This sequence joins TRBV7-2 and TRBJ2-5; D perhaps matches TRBD2 (5 bases). The CDR3 runs to 15 residues. Trimming cost V 2 bases and J 11 bases, with 21 bases left between them. Germline CDR1 and CDR2: SGHTA and FQGNSA. Here the CDR3 reads CASSLRRQLIDEQYF. The CDR3 DNA sequence: TGTGCCAGCAGCTTAAGGAGGCAGCTCATCGATGAGCAGTACTTC.

The chain links TRBV10-3 to TRBJ2-1; TRBD1 aligns across 9 bases. This CDR3 spans 14 amino acids. J lost 7 bases, V lost 3 bases, and 4 bases had no gene match. Germline V lookup: CDR1 ENHRY, CDR2 SYGVKD. DNA for the CDR3: TGTGCCATCAGTGATAGGGACAGGGTAAATGAGCAGTTCTTC. Residues: CAISDRDRVNEQFF.

In nucleotides, the CDR3 is TGTGCCAGCAGTTTATCGGCAGGGTCTGTGGAAAAACTGTTTTTT. Translating gives CASSLSAGSVEKLFF. This chain connects TRBV7-2 to TRBJ1-4; D might be TRBD1 (5 bases). Germline values: CDR1 SGHTA, CDR2 FQGNSA. The CDR3 totals 15 residues. Trimming left V 6 bases short and J 8 bases short, with 19 bases between. Drawing the rest from reference TRBV7-2 and TRBJ1-4, the complete variable domain is GAGVSQSPSNKVTEKGKDVELRCDPISGHTALYWYRQSLGQGLEFLIYFQGNSAPDKSGLPSDRFSAERTGGSVSTLTIQRTQQEDSAVYLCASSLSAGSVEKLFFGSGTQLSVL.

This clonotype was counted ten times or more. Sequence at one end of the junction differs from germline and may be a read error. The V call is TRBV4-1, the J call TRBJ2-7; 9 bases match TRBD1. The CDR3 spans 15 residues. Germline values: CDR1 MGHRA, CDR2 YSYEKL. The CDR3 spells CASSQGTGGTYEQYF. The CDR3 region has the DNA TGTGCCAGCAGCCAAGGCACAGGGGGCACCTACGAGCAGTACTTC.

The chain couples TRBV29-1 to TRBJ2-1; D gene uncertain. This CDR3 is 13 amino acids long. Germline V gene sequence: CDR1 SQVTM, CDR2 ANQGSEA. Trimming cost V 7 bases and J 3 bases, with 13 bases left between them. The CDR3 protein is CSANELIYNEQFF. CDR3 nucleotide sequence: TGCAGCGCCAACGAGTTGATCTACAATGAGCAGTTCTTC.

The chain links TRBV10-3 to TRBJ2-4; no clear D. The J call is uncertain, as TRBJ2-7 better fits the DNA end. The CDR3 has 12 amino acids. Germline assignment: CDR1 ENHRY and CDR2 SYGVKD. The CDR3 DNA sequence: TGTGCCATCGCGGACGCGTACTACGAGCAGTACTTC. It codes for CAIADAYYEQYF.

This clonotype was seen more than once but under ten times. This chain uses TRBV27 with TRBJ2-1; D is ambiguous. Germline V gene data show CDR1 as MNHEY and CDR2 as SMNVEV (reference sequence). V was clipped by 2 bases and J by 3 bases, with 8 bases between them. This CDR3 has 14 amino acids. As DNA, the CDR3 is TGTGCCAGCAGTTTAGGATATATCTACAATGAGCAGTTCTTC. This codes for CASSLGYIYNEQFF.

Remarks on this clonotype: One end of the junction is discordant with germline, which a read error may explain. V is TRBV20-1 and J is TRBJ2-1; weak D call: TRBD2 (5 bases). This CDR3 comprises 14 residues. From germline, CDR1 is DFQATT and CDR2 SNEGSKA (reference sequence). As DNA, the CDR3 is TGCAGTACTAGAGATGGGAAGGGAGTCCATGAGCAGTTCTTC. Its translation is CSTRDGKGVHEQFF.

This chain links TRBV27 with TRBJ1-2, with D possibly matching TRBD1 (6 bases). The CDR3 spans 14 residues. Germline V CDR1 and CDR2: MNHEY, SMNVEV (reference sequence). V was pared by 6 bases and J by 5 bases, with 16 bases between. CDR3 amino acids: CASRKTTGIYGYTF. The CDR3 DNA is TGTGCCAGCAGGAAAACAACAGGGATTTATGGCTACACCTTC.